This T cell receptor beta chain was captured in a study of blood T cell repertoires in COVID-19. Study-wide context: PBMCs, B-cell-depleted T cells, or T cells provided the cDNA or gDNA that made up the material.

Sequencing used immunoSEQ multiplex PCR; TCRdb keeps in-frame clones, though not all of them. The profile covers 140,000 to 150,000 clones, with more than 70% appearing a single time and around 13% taken by the ten largest. This CDR3 region has 14 residues. Germline V gives CDR1 KGHDR, CDR2 SFDVKD. V was pared by 5 bases and J by 3 bases, with 12 bases between. Sequencing was performed on peripheral blood. This chain uses TRBV24-1 with TRBJ1-2, with D hard to call. This TCR derives from a man aged 60-69 years with active or convalescent COVID-19. Here the CDR3 DNA reads TGTGCCACCAGTGGTCCCCCGGCGGACTATGGCTACACCTTC. Protein sequence: CATSGPPADYGYTF.